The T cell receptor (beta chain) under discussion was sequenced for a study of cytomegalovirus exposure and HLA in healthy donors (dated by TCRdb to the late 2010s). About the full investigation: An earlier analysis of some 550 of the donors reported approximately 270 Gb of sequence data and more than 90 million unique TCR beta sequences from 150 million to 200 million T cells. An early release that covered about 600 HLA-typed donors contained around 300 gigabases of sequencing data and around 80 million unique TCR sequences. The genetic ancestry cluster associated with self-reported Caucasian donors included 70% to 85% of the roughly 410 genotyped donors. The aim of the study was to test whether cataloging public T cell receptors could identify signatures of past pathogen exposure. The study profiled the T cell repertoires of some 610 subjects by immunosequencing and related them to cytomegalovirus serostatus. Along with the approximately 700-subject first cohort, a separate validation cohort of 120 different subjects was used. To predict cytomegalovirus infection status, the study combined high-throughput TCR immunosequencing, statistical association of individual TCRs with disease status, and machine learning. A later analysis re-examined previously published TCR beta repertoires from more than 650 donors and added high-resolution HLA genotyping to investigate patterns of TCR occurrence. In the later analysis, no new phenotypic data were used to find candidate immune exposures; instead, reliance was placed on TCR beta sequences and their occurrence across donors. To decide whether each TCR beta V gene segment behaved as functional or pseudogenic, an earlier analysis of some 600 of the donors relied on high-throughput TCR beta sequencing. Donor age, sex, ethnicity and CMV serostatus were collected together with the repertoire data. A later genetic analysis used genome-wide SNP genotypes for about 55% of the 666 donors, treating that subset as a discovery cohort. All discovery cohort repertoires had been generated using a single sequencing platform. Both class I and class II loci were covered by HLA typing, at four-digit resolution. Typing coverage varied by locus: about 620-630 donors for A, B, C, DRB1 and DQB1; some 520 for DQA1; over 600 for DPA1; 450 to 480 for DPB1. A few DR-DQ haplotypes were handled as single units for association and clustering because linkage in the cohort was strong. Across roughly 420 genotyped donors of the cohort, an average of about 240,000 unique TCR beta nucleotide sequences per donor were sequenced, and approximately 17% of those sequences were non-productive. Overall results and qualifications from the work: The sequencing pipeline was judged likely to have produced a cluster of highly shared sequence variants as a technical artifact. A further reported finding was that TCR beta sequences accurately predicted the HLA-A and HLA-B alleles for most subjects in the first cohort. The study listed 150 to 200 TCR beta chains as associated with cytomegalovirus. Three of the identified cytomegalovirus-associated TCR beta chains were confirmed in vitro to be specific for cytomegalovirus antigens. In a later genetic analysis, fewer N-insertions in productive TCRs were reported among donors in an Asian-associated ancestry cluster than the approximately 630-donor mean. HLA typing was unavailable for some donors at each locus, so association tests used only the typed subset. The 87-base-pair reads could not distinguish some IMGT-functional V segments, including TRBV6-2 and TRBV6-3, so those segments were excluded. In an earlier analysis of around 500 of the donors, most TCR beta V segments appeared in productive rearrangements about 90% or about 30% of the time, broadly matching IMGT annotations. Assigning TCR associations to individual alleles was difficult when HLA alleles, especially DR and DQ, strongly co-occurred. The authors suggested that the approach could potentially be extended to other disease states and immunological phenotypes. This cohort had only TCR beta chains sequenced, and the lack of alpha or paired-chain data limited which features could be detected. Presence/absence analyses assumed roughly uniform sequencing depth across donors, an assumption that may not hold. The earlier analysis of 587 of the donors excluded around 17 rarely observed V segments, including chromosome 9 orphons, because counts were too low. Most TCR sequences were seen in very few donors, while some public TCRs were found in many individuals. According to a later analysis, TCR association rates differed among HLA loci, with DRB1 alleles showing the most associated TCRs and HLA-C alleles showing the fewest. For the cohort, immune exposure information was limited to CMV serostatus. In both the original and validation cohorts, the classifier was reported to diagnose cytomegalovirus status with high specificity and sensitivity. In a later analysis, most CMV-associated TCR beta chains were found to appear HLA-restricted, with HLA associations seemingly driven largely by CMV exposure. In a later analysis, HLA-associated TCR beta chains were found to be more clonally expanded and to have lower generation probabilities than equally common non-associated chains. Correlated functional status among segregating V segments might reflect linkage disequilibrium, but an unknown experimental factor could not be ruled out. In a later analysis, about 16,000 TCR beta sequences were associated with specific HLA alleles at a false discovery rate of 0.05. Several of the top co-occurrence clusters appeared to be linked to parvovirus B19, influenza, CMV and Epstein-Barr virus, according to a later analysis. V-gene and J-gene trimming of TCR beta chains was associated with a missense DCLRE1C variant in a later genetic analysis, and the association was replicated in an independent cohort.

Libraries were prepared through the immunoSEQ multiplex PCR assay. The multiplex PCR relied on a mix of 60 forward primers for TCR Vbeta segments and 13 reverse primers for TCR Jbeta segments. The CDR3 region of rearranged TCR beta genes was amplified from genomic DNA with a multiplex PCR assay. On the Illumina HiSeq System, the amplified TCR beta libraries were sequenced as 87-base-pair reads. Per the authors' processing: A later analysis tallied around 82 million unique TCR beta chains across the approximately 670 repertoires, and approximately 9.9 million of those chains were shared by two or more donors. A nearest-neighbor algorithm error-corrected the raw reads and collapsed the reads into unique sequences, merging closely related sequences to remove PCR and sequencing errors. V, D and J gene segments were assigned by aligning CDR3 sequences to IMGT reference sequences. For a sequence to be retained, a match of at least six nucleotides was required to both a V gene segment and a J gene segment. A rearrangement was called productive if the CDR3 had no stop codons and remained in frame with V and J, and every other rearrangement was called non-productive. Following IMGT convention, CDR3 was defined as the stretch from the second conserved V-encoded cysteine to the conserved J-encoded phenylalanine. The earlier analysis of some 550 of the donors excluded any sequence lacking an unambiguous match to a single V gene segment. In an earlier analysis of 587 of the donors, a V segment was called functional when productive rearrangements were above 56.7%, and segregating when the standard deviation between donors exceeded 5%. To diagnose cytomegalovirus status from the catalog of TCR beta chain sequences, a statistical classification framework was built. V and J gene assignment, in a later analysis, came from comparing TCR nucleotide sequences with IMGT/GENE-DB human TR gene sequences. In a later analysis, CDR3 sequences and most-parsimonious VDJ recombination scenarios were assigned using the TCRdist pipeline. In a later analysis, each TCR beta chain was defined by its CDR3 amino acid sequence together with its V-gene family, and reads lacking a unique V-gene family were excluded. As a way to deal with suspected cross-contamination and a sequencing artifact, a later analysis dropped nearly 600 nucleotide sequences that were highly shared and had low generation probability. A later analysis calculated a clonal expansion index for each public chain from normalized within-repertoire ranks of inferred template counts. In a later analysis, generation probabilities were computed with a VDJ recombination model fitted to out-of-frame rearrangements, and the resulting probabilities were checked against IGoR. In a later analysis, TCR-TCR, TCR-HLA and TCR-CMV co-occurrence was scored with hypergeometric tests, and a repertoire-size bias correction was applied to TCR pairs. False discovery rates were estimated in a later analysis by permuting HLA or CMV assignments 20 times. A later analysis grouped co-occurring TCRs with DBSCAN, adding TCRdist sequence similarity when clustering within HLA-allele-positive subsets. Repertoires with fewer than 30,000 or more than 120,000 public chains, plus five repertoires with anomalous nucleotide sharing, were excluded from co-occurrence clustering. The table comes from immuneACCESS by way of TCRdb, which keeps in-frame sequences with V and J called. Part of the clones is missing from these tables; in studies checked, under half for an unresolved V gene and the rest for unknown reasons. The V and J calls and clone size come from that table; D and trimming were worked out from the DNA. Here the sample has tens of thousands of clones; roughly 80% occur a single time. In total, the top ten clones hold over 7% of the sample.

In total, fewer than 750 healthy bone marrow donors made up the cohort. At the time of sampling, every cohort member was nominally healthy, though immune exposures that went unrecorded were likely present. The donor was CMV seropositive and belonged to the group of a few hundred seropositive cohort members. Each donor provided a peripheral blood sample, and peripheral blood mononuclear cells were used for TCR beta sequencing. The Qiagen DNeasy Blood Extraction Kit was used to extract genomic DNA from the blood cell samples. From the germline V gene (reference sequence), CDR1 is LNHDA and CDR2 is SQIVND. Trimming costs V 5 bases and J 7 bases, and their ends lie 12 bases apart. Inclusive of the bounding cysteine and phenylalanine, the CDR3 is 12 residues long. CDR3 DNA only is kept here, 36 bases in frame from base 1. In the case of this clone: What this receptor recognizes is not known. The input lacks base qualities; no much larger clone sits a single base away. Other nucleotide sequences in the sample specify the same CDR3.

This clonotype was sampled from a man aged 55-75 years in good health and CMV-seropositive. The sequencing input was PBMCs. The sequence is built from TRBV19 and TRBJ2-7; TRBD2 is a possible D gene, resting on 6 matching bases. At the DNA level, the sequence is TGTGCCAGTAGTCCCCTTGGGGGGGAGCAGTACTTC. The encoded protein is CASSPLGGEQYF. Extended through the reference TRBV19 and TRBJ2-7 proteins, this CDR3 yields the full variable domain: DGGITQSPKYLFRKEGQNVTLSCEQNLNHDAMYWYRQDPGQGLRLIYYSQIVNDFQKGDIAEGYSVSREKKESFPLTVTSAQKNPTAFYLCASSPLGGEQYFGPGTRLTVT.